One sample yielded the 20 T cell receptor beta chains listed below, sequenced in a study of T cell responses to AZD1222 COVID-19 vaccine. Sequencing was performed with immunoSEQ multiplex PCR; in TCRdb, only in-frame clones are kept and a portion is missing. The sample holds roughly 190,000 clones, 90% to 95% seen once. Sequencing used peripheral blood, obtained 28 days after the second dose of the MenACWY control vaccine. The receptor set was obtained from an adult who received the MenACWY meningococcal vaccine as a control.

The chain employs TRBV7-3 and TRBJ1-1; 7 bases map to TRBD1. This CDR3 has 15 amino acids. Germline CDR1 SGHTA, CDR2 FQGTGA. V trimming: 5 bases; J trimming: 0 bases; junction bases outside the gene matches: 6. The DNA of the CDR3 is TGTGCCAGCAGCCAGGAGGGACAGATGAACACTGAAGCTTTCTTT. Protein sequence: CASSQEGQMNTEAFF.

The chain couples TRBV27 to TRBJ2-7; TRBD2 agrees at 11 bases. Trimming at V came to 7 bases and at J to 0 bases, leaving 17 bases not matched to a gene. The germline gives CDR1 MNHEY, CDR2 SMNVEV (reference sequence). The CDR3 contains 19 residues. CDR3 loop: CASTSRGGLAARGSYEQYF. CDR3 bases: TGTGCCAGCACCTCTCGAGGGGGACTAGCGGCAAGAGGCTCCTACGAGCAGTACTTC.

V usage is TRBV7-6 and J usage is TRBJ1-5; D might be TRBD1 (5 bases). Per the germline V gene, CDR1 is SGHVS and CDR2 is FNYEAQ. The CDR3 covers 16 residues. V was clipped by 5 bases and J by 0 bases, with 14 bases between them. CDR3 sequence (DNA): TGTGCCAGCAGCCAGGGTCCAGGGTTTAGCAATCAGCCCCAGCATTTT. Its translation is CASSQGPGFSNQPQHF.

The chain combines TRBV28 with TRBJ2-6; D is unresolved. Trimming shortened V by 2 bases and J by 2 bases, and 7 bases separated the two germline ends. The CDR3 has 15 amino acids. Germline lookup yields CDR1 MDHEN and CDR2 SYDVKM. The DNA for the CDR3 is TGTGCCAGCAGTTTAGGCCTCCCTGGGGCCAACGTCCTGACTTTC. This gives the protein CASSLGLPGANVLTF.

The V and J genes are TRBV6-1 and TRBJ2-5; D remains unclear. With 1 base removed from V and 6 bases from J, the gap between germline ends came to 9 bases. Per the germline V gene, CDR1 is MNHNS and CDR2 is SASEGT. CDR3 size: 13 residues. CDR3 residues: CASSEGGSQTQYF. In DNA form, the CDR3 reads TGTGCCAGCAGTGAAGGTGGTAGCCAGACCCAGTACTTC.

The chain uses TRBV6-5 and TRBJ1-5, with 10 bases matching TRBD1. This CDR3 has 14 residues. Germline CDR1 MNHEY, CDR2 SVGAGI. The junction had 4 bases not matched to a gene; V was cut back by 6 bases and J by 5 bases. CDR3 protein: CASRRDRGYQPQHF. As DNA, the CDR3 is TGTGCCAGCAGGAGGGACAGGGGCTATCAGCCCCAGCATTTT.

This clone was observed once. The chain couples TRBV5-1 to TRBJ1-2, with D maybe TRBD1 (5 bases). Germline CDR1 and CDR2: SGHRS and YFSETQ. The length of the CDR3 is 13 residues. V lost 9 bases and J 0 bases, leaving 12 bases between the germline ends. In nucleotides, the CDR3 is TGCGCCACCAAGCCGGGACCTAACTATGGCTACACCTTC. Translation: CATKPGPNYGYTF.

The chain is built from TRBV28 and TRBJ1-5; D unclear. V was cut by 2 bases and J by 0 bases, with 11 bases left in between. CDR3 size: 16 residues. In germline, CDR1 is MDHEN, CDR2 SYDVKM. In DNA form, the CDR3 reads TGTGCCAGCAGTTTAGTGGAACAGTATAGCAATCAGCCCCAGCATTTT. Translation gives CASSLVEQYSNQPQHF.

The CDR3 region is CASTKSPAGNTIYF. CDR3 nucleotide sequence: TGTGCCAGCACTAAATCGCCCGCTGGAAACACCATATATTTT. The gene calls are TRBV28 and TRBJ1-3; no definite D call. Germline lookup yields CDR1 MDHEN and CDR2 SYDVKM. The CDR3 is 14 residues long. Trimming removed 7 bases at V and 2 bases at J, with 12 bases between.

The J gene is TRBJ1-5, the V gene TRBV7-9; possibly TRBD1 for D (5 bases). CDR3 length: 14 residues. V was clipped by 3 bases and J by 3 bases, with 9 bases between them. Germline CDR1 and CDR2: SEHNR and FQNEAQ (reference sequence). CDR3 loop: CASSFQGNNQPQHF. The CDR3 nucleotides are TGTGCCAGCAGCTTTCAGGGTAACAATCAGCCCCAGCATTTT.

The chain combines TRBV6-2 or TRBV6-3 with TRBJ2-2; 10 bases line up with TRBD2. Trimming at V came to 6 bases and at J to 0 bases, leaving 1 base not matched to a gene. The CDR3 runs to 15 residues. Germline V lookup: CDR1 MNHEY, CDR2 SVGEGT. CDR3 region: CASSGTSANTGELFF. CDR3 DNA sequence: TGTGCCAGCAGCGGGACTAGCGCGAACACCGGGGAGCTGTTTTTT.

The chain's CDR3 is CASKNYEQYF. As DNA, the CDR3 is TGTGCCAGCAAAAACTACGAGCAGTACTTC. The genes are TRBV2 and TRBJ2-7, with unresolved D. Germline V CDR1 and CDR2: SNHLY, FYNNEI. CDR3 size: 10 residues. V shed 7 bases and J shed 3 bases, with 4 bases lying between them.

This chain connects TRBV2 to TRBJ1-6, with D uncertain. The ends were cut back, 5 bases at V and 5 bases at J, with 10 bases in the middle. The length of the CDR3 is 14 residues. CDR1 and CDR2 from the germline V gene are SNHLY and FYNNEI. CDR3: CASSFRKNNSPLHF. For the CDR3, the DNA is TGTGCCAGCAGTTTCAGGAAGAATAATTCACCCCTCCACTTT.

This chain links TRBV4-2 with TRBJ1-2, with D tentatively TRBD1 (5 bases). Germline V gene lookup returns CDR1 LGHNA and CDR2 YNFKEQ. The V end lost 0 bases, the J end lost 8 bases, and 16 bases lay between the germline ends. The CDR3 loop spans 15 amino acids. CDR3 protein: CASSQDRGTWGGYTF. The CDR3 region has the DNA TGTGCCAGCAGCCAAGACAGAGGGACTTGGGGGGGCTACACCTTC.

This clone appeared once. This chain links TRBV19 with TRBJ2-7, with D possibly being TRBD1 (7 bases). The V gene's germline CDR1 is LNHDA and CDR2 SQIVND (reference sequence). CDR3 length: 14 amino acids. V was shortened by 6 bases and J by 0 bases, with 12 bases between the two germline ends. CDR3 protein: CASRGGGNSYEQYF. The CDR3 DNA follows: TGTGCCAGTAGAGGGGGCGGGAACTCCTACGAGCAGTACTTC.

The rearrangement links TRBV15 to TRBJ1-2, with D uncertain. The V end lost 3 bases, the J end lost 2 bases, and 7 bases lay between the germline ends. Germline V CDR1 and CDR2: LNHNV, YYDKDF (reference sequence). The CDR3 covers 13 residues. The CDR3 coding sequence is TGTGCCACCAGCAGGCCGACAAACTATGGCTACACCTTC. It encodes CATSRPTNYGYTF.

The genes are TRBV7-3 and TRBJ2-5, with D uncertain. Germline-derived CDR1 and CDR2 are SGHTA and FQGTGA. V was shortened by 2 bases and J by 7 bases, with 17 bases between the two germline ends. The CDR3 loop spans 15 amino acids. CDR3 residues: CASSLGVGLLGTQYF. CDR3 coding DNA: TGTGCCAGCAGCTTAGGAGTTGGCCTTTTGGGGACCCAGTACTTC.

The V gene is TRBV6-5, the J gene TRBJ2-7; 9 nucleotides match TRBD2. This CDR3 has 15 residues. Germline values: CDR1 MNHEY, CDR2 SVGAGI. V was clipped by 5 bases and J by 0 bases; unmatched bases: 5. CDR3 DNA: TGTGCCAGCAGTCCTAGCGGGGCCCCCTCCTACGAGCAGTACTTC. This gives the protein CASSPSGAPSYEQYF.

Worth noting for this clone: One junction end does not reproduce the germline sequence, and a read error may be involved. The sample carries other DNA sequences with the same CDR3. This chain connects TRBV19 to TRBJ2-7; TRBD1 is a possible D gene (5 bases). Per germline, CDR1 LNHDA and CDR2 SQIVND (reference sequence). CDR3 size: 15 residues. The CDR3 region is CASSIDSQSSYEQYF. The DNA for the CDR3 is TGTGCCAGTAGTATCGACAGCCAGAGCTCCTACGAGCAGTACTTT.

The chain uses TRBV18 and TRBJ2-3; TRBD2 is a possible D gene (5 bases). Deletions cut 4 bases from V and 2 bases from J, with 10 bases between. Germline-derived CDR1 and CDR2 are KGHSH and LQKENI. The CDR3 runs to 14 residues. The CDR3 spells CASSLRRDTDTQYF. DNA of the CDR3: TGTGCCAGCTCACTCAGACGGGACACAGATACGCAGTATTTT.